What follows are 7 T cell receptor beta chains derived from one specimen sequenced in a study of identical twins. TCRdb re-called the 5' RACE reads with MiXCR, one entry per CDR3 protein. The data hold roughly 770,000 distinct CDR3 sequences, with about 20% observed a single time. The data were also submitted as part of a second study, on T cells expressing NK-cell markers.

The sample was PBMCs. The receptors were sampled from a woman between 18 and 30 years old in good health.

The V and J genes are TRBV12-3 or TRBV12-4 and TRBJ1-4; D gene unclear. This CDR3 comprises 13 residues. The ends were cut back, 5 bases at V and 7 bases at J, with 11 bases in the middle. CDR3 in DNA: TGTGCCAGCAGTGCTACAGAGGCTGAAAAACTGTTTTTT. The encoded protein is CASSATEAEKLFF.

V and J are TRBV7-9 and TRBJ1-2, with D unclear. The CDR3 is made up of 14 amino acids. CDR1 is SEHNR, CDR2 FQNEAQ, per germline (reference sequence). V shed 7 bases and J shed 4 bases, with 16 bases lying between them. The CDR3 DNA reads as TGTGCCAGCATGCCGCTCGACGGACCCTATGGCTACACCTTC. It translates to CASMPLDGPYGYTF.

The CDR3 DNA reads TGCAGCGTGGCCTCCCCCATTAGGGCCCAGCGGGGCTACGAGCAGTACTTC. Residues: CSVASPIRAQRGYEQYF. V gene TRBV29-1 combines with J gene TRBJ2-7, with TRBD2 matching 7 bases. CDR1 is SQVTM and CDR2 is ANQGSEA in the germline V gene. There are 17 residues in the CDR3. The V and J ends lost 6 bases and 3 bases, in that order; junction bases with no gene match: 20.

The chain joins TRBV20-1 to TRBJ2-7; TRBD2 might be the D (6 bases). Germline V gives CDR1 DFQATT, CDR2 SNEGSKA (reference sequence). CDR3 size: 16 residues. V was cut by 6 bases and J by 2 bases, with 23 bases left in between. CDR3 DNA sequence: TGCAGTGCCTCTTGGGTCCAAGGAGGGCTCCCCTACGAGCAGTACTTC. Protein product: CSASWVQGGLPYEQYF.

In DNA, the CDR3 is TGCAGTGCTTTAGCGGAAAATCAAGAGACCCAGTACTTC. This codes for CSALAENQETQYF. The V and J genes are TRBV20-1 and TRBJ2-5; D might be TRBD2 (6 bases). In germline, CDR1 is DFQATT, CDR2 SNEGSKA (reference sequence). With 5 bases removed from V and 2 bases from J, the gap between germline ends came to 12 bases. This CDR3 region has 13 residues.

The genes are TRBV3-1 and TRBJ1-6; no firm D call. Germline lookup yields CDR1 LGHDT and CDR2 YNNKEL (reference sequence). This CDR3 has 14 residues. The ends were cut back, 6 bases at V and 10 bases at J, with 16 bases in the middle. In DNA form, the CDR3 reads TGTGCCAGCAGTCTATACACTGGTAAATCACCCCTCCACTTT. Its protein product is CASSLYTGKSPLHF.

This clonotype showed up just a few times. The V gene is TRBV7-6, the J gene TRBJ2-5; TRBD2 agrees at 8 bases. This CDR3 spans 12 amino acids. Trimming took 10 bases from V and 4 from J; bases not matched to a gene: 5. CDR1 SGHVS and CDR2 FNYEAQ come from the germline V gene. This chain's CDR3 is CATSGGGETQYF. Here the CDR3 DNA reads TGTGCCACAAGCGGGGGTGGAGAGACCCAGTACTTC. Based on the CDR3 plus reference TRBV7-6 and TRBJ2-5, the full variable domain is GAGVSQSPRYKVTKRGQDVALRCDPISGHVSLYWYRQALGQGPEFLTYFNYEAQQDKSGLPNDRFSAERPEGSISTLTIQRTEQRDSAMYRCATSGGGETQYFGPGTRLLVL.